The T cell receptor (beta chain) described here comes from a study of regulatory T cells in long-lasting Graves disease. CDR3 regions were amplified by Arm-PCR using iRepertoire HTBI primers to build TCR beta libraries. TCRdb itself ran the multiplex PCR reads through MiXCR, one entry per CDR3 protein. Among some 330,000 distinct CDR3 sequences, 12% were seen once, and the ten largest hold over 15%. This clonotype was seen ten or more times. The germline V gene encodes CDR1 MDHEN and CDR2 SYDVKM. V was shortened by 2 bases and J by 4 bases, with 5 bases between the two germline ends. The CDR3 covers 12 residues. Time point denoted: newly diagnosed GD, antithyroid drugs for less than 3 months. RNA extracted from PBMCs served as the sequencing template. These data also formed part of another study, on T cells in Graves' hyperthyroidism and ophthalmopathy.

The specimen comprised peripheral blood mononuclear cells (PBMCs), sampled at new diagnosis, from a patient treated with antithyroid drugs. This TCR was recovered from a woman between 18 and 30 years old with Graves disease. The chain is built from TRBV28 and TRBJ1-1, with D uncertain. The CDR3 here is CASSLRITEAFF. The CDR3 region has the DNA TGTGCCAGCAGTTTACGTATCACTGAAGCTTTCTTT.